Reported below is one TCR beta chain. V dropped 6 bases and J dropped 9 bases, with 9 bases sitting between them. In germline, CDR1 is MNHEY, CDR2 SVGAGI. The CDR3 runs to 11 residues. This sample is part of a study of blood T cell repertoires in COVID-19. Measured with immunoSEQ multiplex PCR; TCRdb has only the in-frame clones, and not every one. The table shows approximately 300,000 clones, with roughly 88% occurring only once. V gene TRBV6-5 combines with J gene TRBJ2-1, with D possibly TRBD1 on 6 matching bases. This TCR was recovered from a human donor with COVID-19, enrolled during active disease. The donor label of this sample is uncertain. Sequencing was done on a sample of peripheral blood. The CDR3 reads CASRRTAEQFF. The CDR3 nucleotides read TGTGCCAGCAGGAGGACAGCTGAGCAGTTCTTC.